Here is one T cell receptor (beta chain) with its context. Seattle-derived patients entered the study during active infection and were followed longitudinally. This entry is derived from a study of blood T cell repertoires in COVID-19. For the study at large: PBMCs, B-cell-depleted T cells, or T cells were the source of the cDNA or gDNA that made up the material.

Between the trimmed V and J ends, which lost 8 bases and 6 bases, there was a span of 9 bases. The germline gives CDR1 MNHEY, CDR2 SVGAGI. This CDR3 comprises 11 residues. Assay used: immunoSEQ multiplex PCR; TCRdb lists only in-frame clones, some missing. The sample contains around 190,000 clones, roughly 77% of which appear only once. The source of this sequence is a woman between 35 and 50 years old with COVID-19, enrolled during active disease. The chain links TRBV6-5 to TRBJ2-3, with D possibly being TRBD2 (5 bases). Sequenced material: peripheral blood. DNA for the CDR3: TGTGCCAGCTGGGAGCTCGATACGCAGTATTTT. It codes for CASWELDTQYF.